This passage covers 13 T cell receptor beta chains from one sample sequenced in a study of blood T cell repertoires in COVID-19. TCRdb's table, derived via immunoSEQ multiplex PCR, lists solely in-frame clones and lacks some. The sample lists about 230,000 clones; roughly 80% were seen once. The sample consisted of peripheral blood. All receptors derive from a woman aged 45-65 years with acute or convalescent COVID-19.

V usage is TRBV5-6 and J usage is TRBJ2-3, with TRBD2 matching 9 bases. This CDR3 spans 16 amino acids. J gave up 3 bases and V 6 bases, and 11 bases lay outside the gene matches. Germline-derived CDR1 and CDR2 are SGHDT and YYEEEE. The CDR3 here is CASTNSGGRSTDTQYF. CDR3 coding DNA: TGTGCCAGCACAAACAGCGGGGGGAGATCGACAGATACGCAGTATTTT.

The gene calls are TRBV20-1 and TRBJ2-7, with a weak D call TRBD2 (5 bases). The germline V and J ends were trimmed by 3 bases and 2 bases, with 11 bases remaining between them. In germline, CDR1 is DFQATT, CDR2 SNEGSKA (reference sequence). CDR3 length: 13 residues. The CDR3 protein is CSASFRGAYEQYF. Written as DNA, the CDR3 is TGCAGTGCTAGTTTCCGGGGTGCCTACGAGCAGTACTTC.

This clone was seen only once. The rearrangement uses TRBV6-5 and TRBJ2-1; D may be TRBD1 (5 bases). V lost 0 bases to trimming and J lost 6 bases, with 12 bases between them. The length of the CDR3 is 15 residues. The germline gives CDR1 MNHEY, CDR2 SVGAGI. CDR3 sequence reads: CASSYSPTVPNEQFF. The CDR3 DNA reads TGTGCCAGCAGTTACTCGCCGACAGTTCCCAATGAGCAGTTCTTC.

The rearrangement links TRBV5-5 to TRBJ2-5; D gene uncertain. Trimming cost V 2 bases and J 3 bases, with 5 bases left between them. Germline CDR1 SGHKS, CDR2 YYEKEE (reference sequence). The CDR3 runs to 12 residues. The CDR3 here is CASSFREETQYF. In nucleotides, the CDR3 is TGTGCCAGCAGCTTTCGGGAAGAGACCCAGTACTTC. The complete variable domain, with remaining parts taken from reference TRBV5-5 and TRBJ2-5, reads DAGVTQSPTHLIKTRGQQVTLRCSPISGHKSVSWYQQVLGQGPQFIFQYYEKEERGRGNFPDRFSARQFPNYSSELNVNALLLGDSALYLCASSFREETQYFGPGTRLLVL.

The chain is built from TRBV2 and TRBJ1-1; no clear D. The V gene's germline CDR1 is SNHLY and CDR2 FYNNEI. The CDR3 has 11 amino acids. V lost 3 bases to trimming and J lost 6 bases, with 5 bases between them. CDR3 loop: CASSELAEAFF. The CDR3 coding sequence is TGTGCCAGCAGTGAGTTAGCTGAAGCTTTCTTT.

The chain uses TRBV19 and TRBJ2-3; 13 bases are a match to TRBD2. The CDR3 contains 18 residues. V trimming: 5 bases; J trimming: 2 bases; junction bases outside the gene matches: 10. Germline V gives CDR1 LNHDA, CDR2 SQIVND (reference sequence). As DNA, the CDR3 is TGTGCCAGTAGTGTTCCCCCGGGACTAGCGGGGCCCACAGATACGCAGTATTTT. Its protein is CASSVPPGLAGPTDTQYF.

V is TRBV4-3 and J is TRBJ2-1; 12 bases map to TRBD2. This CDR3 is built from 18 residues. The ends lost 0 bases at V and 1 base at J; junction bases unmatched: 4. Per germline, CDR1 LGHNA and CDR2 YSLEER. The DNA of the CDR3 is TGCGCCAGCAGCCAAGAATTGCTAGCGGGGGGGTCCTACAATGAGCAGTTCTTC. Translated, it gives CASSQELLAGGSYNEQFF.

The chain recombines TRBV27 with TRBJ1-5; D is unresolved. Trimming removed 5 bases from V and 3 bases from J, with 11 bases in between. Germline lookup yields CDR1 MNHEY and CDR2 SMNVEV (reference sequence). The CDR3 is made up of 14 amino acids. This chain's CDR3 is CASSPSSSNQPQHF. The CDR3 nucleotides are TGTGCCAGCAGTCCGTCCAGTTCCAATCAGCCCCAGCATTTT.

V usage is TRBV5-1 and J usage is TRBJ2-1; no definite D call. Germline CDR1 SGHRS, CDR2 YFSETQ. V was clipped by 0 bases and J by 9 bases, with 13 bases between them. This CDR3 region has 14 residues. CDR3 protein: CASSLVVVDREQFF. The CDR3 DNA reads TGCGCCAGCAGCTTGGTGGTAGTAGATCGTGAGCAGTTCTTC. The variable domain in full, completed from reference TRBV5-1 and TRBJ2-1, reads KAGVTQTPRYLIKTRGQQVTLSCSPISGHRSVSWYQQTPGQGLQFLFEYFSETQRNKGNFPGRFSGRQFSNSRSEMNVSTLELGDSALYLCASSLVVVDREQFFGPGTRLTVL.

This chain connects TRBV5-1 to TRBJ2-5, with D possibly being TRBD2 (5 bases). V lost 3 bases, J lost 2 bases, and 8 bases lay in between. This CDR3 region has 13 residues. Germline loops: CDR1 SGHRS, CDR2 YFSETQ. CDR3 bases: TGCGCCAGCAGCTCGACGGGGCAAGAGACCCAGTACTTC. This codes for CASSSTGQETQYF.

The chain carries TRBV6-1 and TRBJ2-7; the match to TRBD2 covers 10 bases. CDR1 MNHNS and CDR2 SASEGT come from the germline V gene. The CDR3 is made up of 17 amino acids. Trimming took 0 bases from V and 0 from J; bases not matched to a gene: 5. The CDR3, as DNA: TGTGCCAGCAGTGAAGCTAGCGGGAGGCCGAGCTCCTACGAGCAGTACTTC. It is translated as CASSEASGRPSSYEQYF.

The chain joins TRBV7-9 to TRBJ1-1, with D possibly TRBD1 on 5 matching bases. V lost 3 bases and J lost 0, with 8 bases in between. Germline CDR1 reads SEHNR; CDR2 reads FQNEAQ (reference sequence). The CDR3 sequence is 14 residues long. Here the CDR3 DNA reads TGTGCCAGCAGCTTGGAGGGACTGAACACTGAAGCTTTCTTT. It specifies CASSLEGLNTEAFF.

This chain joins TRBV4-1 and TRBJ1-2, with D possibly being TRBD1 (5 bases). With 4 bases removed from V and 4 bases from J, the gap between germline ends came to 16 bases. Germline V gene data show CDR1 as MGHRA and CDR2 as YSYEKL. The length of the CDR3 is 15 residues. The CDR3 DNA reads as TGCGCCAGCAGCCCTCCGGTCCGGCAGGGCTATGGCTACACCTTC. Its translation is CASSPPVRQGYGYTF.